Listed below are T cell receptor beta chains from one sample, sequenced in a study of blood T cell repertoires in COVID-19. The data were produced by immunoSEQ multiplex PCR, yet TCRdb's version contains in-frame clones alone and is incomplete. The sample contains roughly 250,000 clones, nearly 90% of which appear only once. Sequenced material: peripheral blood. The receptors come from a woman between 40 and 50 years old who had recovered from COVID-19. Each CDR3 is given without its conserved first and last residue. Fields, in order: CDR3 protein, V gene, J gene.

cdr3_aa: ASSLGTASTDTQY
v_call: TRBV5-1
j_call: TRBJ2-3

cdr3_aa: ASSPLQGGNEKLF
v_call: TRBV18
j_call: TRBJ1-4

cdr3_aa: AISSGTGNTEAF
v_call: TRBV10-3
j_call: TRBJ1-1

cdr3_aa: ASSLSTGEVYEQY
v_call: TRBV27
j_call: TRBJ2-7

cdr3_aa: ASSLGGRAWSEQY
v_call: TRBV11-3
j_call: TRBJ2-7

cdr3_aa: ASRPSGDYNEQF
v_call: TRBV6-2/TRBV6-3
j_call: TRBJ2-1

cdr3_aa: ASSRTVGSGANVLT
v_call: TRBV27
j_call: TRBJ2-6

cdr3_aa: ASSPKLAGGPMGANVLT
v_call: TRBV28
j_call: TRBJ2-6

cdr3_aa: AWAGTFYEQY
v_call: TRBV30
j_call: TRBJ2-7

cdr3_aa: ASSYLSGQTYEQY
v_call: TRBV6-5
j_call: TRBJ2-7

cdr3_aa: ASSPRDRNLAGELF
v_call: TRBV6-2/TRBV6-3
j_call: TRBJ2-2

cdr3_aa: ASSSGRGQPQH
v_call: TRBV7-2
j_call: TRBJ1-5